The sequence of this TCR beta chain was determined in a study of OX40 agonist ivuxolimab in advanced cancers. Study-wide context: The study enrolled dose-escalation patients with hepatocellular carcinoma, melanoma, renal cell or head and neck cancer. A male proportion of approximately 83% was recorded, with mean age approximately 56 years and range 23 to 79. The study's findings and limits: The study found among the lowest clonal expansion in partial responders at 0.1-3.0 mg/kg. Antigen targets of the expanded peripheral T cells went undetermined.

A word on this clone: What it recognizes is unknown.

Some clones are missing from TCRdb's copy, which holds only in-frame ones; the method was immunoSEQ multiplex PCR. The repertoire has about 69,000 clones, about nine tenths of them found once; the top ten carry 0.3%. The CDR3 spans 14 residues. Germline values: CDR1 MNHEY, CDR2 SVGAGI. Trimming removed 8 bases from V and 1 base from J; junction bases left unmatched: 7. The sequencing here drew on CD4+ or CD8+ T cells sorted from blood, taken in a trial of the OX40 agonist ivuxolimab. The sequence was collected from an adult with an advanced solid tumor such as melanoma, head and neck, liver or kidney cancer. J is TRBJ1-2 and V is TRBV6-5, with TRBD1 matching 7 bases. The CDR3 loop is CASRTGGDNYGYTF. CDR3 DNA: TGTGCCAGCCGGACAGGCGGGGATAACTATGGCTACACCTTC.